The 32 T cell receptor beta chains below come from one sample, sequenced in a study of T cells in Graves' hyperthyroidism and ophthalmopathy. The CDR3 regions of TCR beta were amplified from RNA transcripts. HTBI primers were used for first-round RT-PCR of the TCR CDR3. TCRdb re-derived calls from the multiplex PCR reads in MiXCR, one entry per CDR3 protein. In the table there are a few hundred thousand distinct CDR3 sequences, 22% of which are singletons. Sequenced input: blood. The origin of the receptors is a man aged 25 to 40 with Graves' ophthalmopathy.

The CDR3 region has the DNA TGTGCCAGTAGTATTGGACTAGCGGGAGGGCAATCTATGCAGTACTTC. It yields the protein CASSIGLAGGQSMQYF. This sequence joins TRBV19 and TRBJ2-7, with 15 nucleotides matching TRBD2. There are 16 residues in the CDR3. CDR1 is LNHDA and CDR2 is SQIVND in the germline V gene (reference sequence). The J segment lost 9 bases and the V segment lost 3 bases, leaving 9 bases of the junction unmatched.

This clonotype was seen a single time. The V call is TRBV9, the J call TRBJ1-2; D is uncertain. Germline assignment: CDR1 SGDLS and CDR2 YYNGEE. V was clipped by 2 bases and J by 7 bases, with 12 bases between them. This CDR3 has 13 amino acids. The CDR3 DNA sequence: TGTGCCAGCAGCGTCGACATGGGAGGTGGCTACACCTTC. It translates to CASSVDMGGGYTF.

This clonotype occurred many times. V and J are TRBV3-1 and TRBJ2-1, with TRBD2 identical over 10 bases. J was trimmed by 6 bases and V by 1 base; bases with no gene match: 9. The germline V gene encodes CDR1 LGHDT and CDR2 YNNKEL (reference sequence). The length of the CDR3 is 17 residues. The CDR3 DNA reads TGTGCCAGCAGCCAAGTTCTGAGGACTAGCGGAACCAATGAGCAGTTCTTC. This codes for CASSQVLRTSGTNEQFF.

This clonotype was seen only a few times. V and J are TRBV28 and TRBJ2-5; unclear D gene. Germline loops: CDR1 MDHEN, CDR2 SYDVKM. CDR3 length: 13 amino acids. V was cut by 9 bases and J by 3 bases, with 14 bases left in between. DNA of the CDR3: TGTGCCAGTACCGCAGTGAGAAAAGAGACCCAGTACTTC. Amino acids: CASTAVRKETQYF.

The chain joins TRBV10-3 to TRBJ2-3; D possibly corresponds to TRBD2 (5 bases). V shed 2 bases and J shed 2 bases, with 14 bases lying between them. This CDR3 has 16 residues. Germline CDR1 reads ENHRY; CDR2 reads SYGVKD. CDR3 DNA sequence: TGTGCCATCAGTGAGGGAAGCGGTCCTACCACAGATACGCAGTATTTT. This translates into CAISEGSGPTTDTQYF.

In this sample, this clonotype turned up a few times. The gene calls are TRBV5-1 and TRBJ1-6, with 12 bases lining up with TRBD1. This CDR3 has 15 residues. Germline lookup yields CDR1 SGHRS and CDR2 YFSETQ. Unmatched junction bases numbered 5, after V lost 4 bases and J lost 9 bases. The CDR3 loop reads CASSAGTGGTSPLHF. The CDR3 DNA reads TGCGCCAGCAGCGCAGGGACAGGGGGCACTTCACCCCTCCACTTT.

The chain links TRBV24-1 to TRBJ2-1; 7 nucleotides match TRBD1. The V gene end was trimmed by 3 bases and the J gene end by 0 bases; junction bases not matched to a gene: 4. The CDR3 consists of 16 residues. The germline CDR1 and CDR2 sequences are KGHDR and SFDVKD. DNA of the CDR3: TGTGCCACCAGTGATCTCCCAGGGGGCTCCTACAATGAGCAGTTCTTC. Translating it yields CATSDLPGGSYNEQFF.

Concerning this clonotype itself: This may come from a read error, since a much larger clone is one base off. The rearrangement links TRBV30 to TRBJ2-2; D gene unclear. The germline CDR1 and CDR2 sequences are GTSNPN and SVGIG (reference sequence). This CDR3 is built from 12 residues. The germline V and J ends were trimmed by 3 bases and 1 base, with 3 bases remaining between them. In DNA form, the CDR3 reads TGTGCCTGGAGACAGAACACCGGGGAGCTGTTTTTT. This codes for CAWRQNTGELFF.

This chain connects TRBV6-1 to TRBJ1-1, with 8 bases fitting TRBD1. Germline V CDR1 and CDR2: MNHNS, SASEGT. J was trimmed by 1 base and V by 6 bases; bases with no gene match: 7. The CDR3 length is 15 residues. The CDR3 nucleotides are TGTGCCAGCAGGGTACAGGGGGGGACGAACACTGAAGCTTTCTTT. Translated: CASRVQGGTNTEAFF.

This clonotype was picked up a small number of times. The rearrangement joins TRBV9 to TRBJ1-1; the match to TRBD1 covers 10 bases. Trimming cost V 5 bases and J 6 bases; bases outside gene matches: 4. The germline CDR1 and CDR2 sequences are SGDLS and YYNGEE. The CDR3 covers 13 residues. The CDR3, as DNA: TGTGCCAGCAGAGCGGGGACAGGGGCTGAAGCTTTCTTT. Protein: CASRAGTGAEAFF.

V usage is TRBV7-3 and J usage is TRBJ2-7, with 7 bases aligning to TRBD2. Germline V gene sequence: CDR1 SGHTA, CDR2 FQGTGA. The V segment lost 2 bases and the J segment 5 bases; nucleotides outside the gene matches: 3. The CDR3 loop spans 13 amino acids. CDR3 DNA sequence: TGTGCCAGCAGCTTAGGGACTACAGACGAGCAGTACTTC. Amino acids: CASSLGTTDEQYF.

This clonotype showed up many times. This chain links TRBV28 with TRBJ2-6; 8 bases are shared with TRBD1. The germline gives CDR1 MDHEN, CDR2 SYDVKM. The CDR3 totals 15 residues. The V gene end was trimmed by 6 bases and the J gene end by 3 bases; junction bases not matched to a gene: 4. The CDR3 coding sequence is TGTGCCAGCAGCAGGACAGGGCGTGGGGCCAACGTCCTGACTTTC. This gives the protein CASSRTGRGANVLTF.

The V gene is TRBV2, the J gene TRBJ2-4; a possible D gene is TRBD1 (6 bases). Trimming took off 5 bases at V and 7 bases at J, with 18 bases between the two ends. This CDR3 region has 15 residues. In germline, CDR1 is SNHLY, CDR2 FYNNEI. The CDR3 DNA follows: TGTGCCAGCAGTCCCAGACAGGCCGTGGGGAACATTCAGTACTTC. Its protein is CASSPRQAVGNIQYF. The entire variable domain, with the rest obtained from reference TRBV2 and TRBJ2-4, is as follows: EPEVTQTPSHQVTQMGQEVILRCVPISNHLYFYWYRQILGQKVEFLVSFYNNEISEKSEIFDDQFSVERPDGSNFTLKIRSTKLEDSAMYFCASSPRQAVGNIQYFGAGTRLSVL.

This clonotype was seen only a few times. The CDR3 coding sequence is TGTGCCAGCAGTTACAGGGGCCGGGTGGGCAATGAGCAGTTCTTC. It yields the protein CASSYRGRVGNEQFF. The chain has TRBV28 and TRBJ2-1; 7 bases map to TRBD1. The germline V gene has CDR1 MDHEN and CDR2 SYDVKM. The CDR3 runs 15 residues. Trimming cost V 4 bases and J 6 bases; bases outside gene matches: 9.

The rearrangement uses TRBV7-2 and TRBJ2-1; D uncertain. Per the germline V gene, CDR1 is SGHTA and CDR2 is FQGNSA. V gave up 1 base and J gave up 6 bases, with 13 bases separating them. This CDR3 region has 15 residues. Here the CDR3 reads CASSLEPWGSNEQFF. The CDR3 DNA reads TGTGCCAGCAGCTTAGAACCTTGGGGATCCAATGAGCAGTTCTTC.

Only a few counts were recorded for this clonotype. This chain joins TRBV20-1 and TRBJ2-7; D perhaps matches TRBD1 (6 bases). V was pared by 6 bases and J by 9 bases, with 21 bases between. Germline lookup yields CDR1 DFQATT and CDR2 SNEGSKA (reference sequence). The CDR3 has 13 residues. CDR3 in DNA: TGCAGTGCCCGGGGCCAGGGGCCCACGAGGCAGTACTTC. It codes for CSARGQGPTRQYF.

The chain employs TRBV9 and TRBJ1-1; D gene uncertain. CDR3 length equals 13 residues. Germline V gives CDR1 SGDLS, CDR2 YYNGEE. V gave up 5 bases and J gave up 7 bases, with 15 bases separating them. The DNA of the CDR3 is TGTGCCAGCAGAACTCGGTGGGCAGGTGAAGCTTTCTTT. Amino acid sequence: CASRTRWAGEAFF.

The genes are TRBV4-1 and TRBJ2-2; 9 bases align to TRBD2. From germline, CDR1 is MGHRA and CDR2 YSYEKL. This CDR3 comprises 18 residues. J was trimmed by 0 bases and V by 6 bases; bases with no gene match: 11. The CDR3 sequence: CASSPRSGSYANTGELFF. The CDR3 DNA reads as TGCGCCAGCAGTCCCCGTAGCGGGAGTTACGCGAACACCGGGGAGCTGTTTTTT.

Ten or more counts support this clonotype. The chain employs TRBV18 and TRBJ2-3; D may be TRBD2 (5 bases). Germline V gene lookup returns CDR1 KGHSH and CDR2 LQKENI. The CDR3 loop spans 14 amino acids. Trimming left V 2 bases short and J 3 bases short, with 9 bases between. The CDR3 loop reads CASSPSGGTDTQYF. In DNA, the CDR3 is TGTGCCAGCTCACCATCAGGAGGTACAGATACGCAGTATTTT.

This chain uses TRBV18 with TRBJ2-7; D is possibly TRBD2 (6 bases). The CDR3 length is 14 residues. The germline V and J ends were trimmed by 3 bases and 3 bases, with 12 bases remaining between them. The germline CDR1 and CDR2 sequences are KGHSH and LQKENI. The CDR3 sequence: CASSPIAVSYEQYF. DNA for the CDR3: TGTGCCAGCTCACCCATAGCGGTTAGCTACGAGCAGTACTTC.

This clonotype was detected only a few times. This chain links TRBV28 with TRBJ2-7; D may be TRBD1 (6 bases). Between the trimmed V and J ends, which lost 7 bases and 8 bases, there was a span of 18 bases. This CDR3 has 13 amino acids. Looked up from germline, CDR1 is MDHEN and CDR2 is SYDVKM. CDR3 sequence reads: CASTLPLQGKQYF. The CDR3 nucleotides read TGTGCCAGCACCCTTCCTTTACAGGGCAAGCAGTACTTC.

The chain has TRBV7-2 and TRBJ2-2; TRBD1 matches at 9 bases. Matching the DNA end better, TRBJ1-1 makes the J call doubtful. The CDR3 has 13 residues. CDR1 SGHTA and CDR2 FQGNSA come from the germline V gene. The CDR3 region has the DNA TGTGCCAGCAGCTTAGCCGGGACAGGGCGAGCTTTCTTT. It encodes CASSLAGTGRAFF.

This clonotype was detected a few times. The gene calls are TRBV18 and TRBJ2-1; D is perhaps TRBD2 (6 bases). Germline assignment: CDR1 KGHSH and CDR2 LQKENI. This CDR3 comprises 14 residues. Trimming removed 0 bases at V and 8 bases at J, with 11 bases between. Written as DNA, the CDR3 is TGTGCCAGCTCACCACCGGGCAGGGAGGATGAGCAGTTCTTC. Its translation: CASSPPGREDEQFF.

This clonotype showed up just a few times. J is TRBJ2-2 and V is TRBV5-5; 8 bases are a match to TRBD2. The germline V gene has CDR1 SGHKS and CDR2 YYEKEE (reference sequence). CDR3 length: 17 amino acids. Unmatched junction bases numbered 6, after V lost 0 bases and J lost 2 bases. The DNA for the CDR3 is TGTGCCAGCAGCTTGGGAAGCGGGAGAATCAACACCGGGGAGCTGTTTTTT. Protein sequence: CASSLGSGRINTGELFF.

The gene calls are TRBV6-1 and TRBJ1-6; possible D gene TRBD1, 5 bases. The length of the CDR3 is 15 residues. Trimming stripped 5 bases from V and 5 bases from J, with 13 bases between. Per germline, CDR1 MNHNS and CDR2 SASEGT. The CDR3 nucleotides read TGTGCCAGCAGTCGACCGGGACTAGATAATTCACCCCTCCACTTT. This gives the protein CASSRPGLDNSPLHF.

In its sample, this clonotype was seen many times. The CDR3 DNA is TGTGCCAGCAGTGAAAATGAGGGGAACACTGAAGCTTTCTTT. Residues: CASSENEGNTEAFF. J is TRBJ1-1 and V is TRBV6-1; D unclear. The CDR3 loop spans 14 amino acids. Germline CDR1 reads MNHNS; CDR2 reads SASEGT. V was pared by 2 bases and J by 1 base, with 8 bases between.

The chain carries TRBV2 and TRBJ2-1; D is possibly TRBD1 or TRBD2 (5 bases each). The CDR3 is made up of 15 amino acids. V was trimmed by 7 bases and J by 2 bases, leaving 15 bases between them. Germline lookup yields CDR1 SNHLY and CDR2 FYNNEI. The CDR3 bases are TGTGCCAGCAAGGGGACGAGCGGACCCTACAATGAGCAGTTCTTC. It specifies CASKGTSGPYNEQFF.

Notes on this clonotype: Just one base apart from a much larger clone, this may be a read error. The V and J genes are TRBV2 and TRBJ1-4; no clear D gene. V gave up 4 bases and J gave up 12 bases, with 18 bases separating them. The CDR3 extends over 14 amino acids. Germline V gene sequence: CDR1 SNHLY, CDR2 FYNNEI. The CDR3 nucleotides are TGTGCCAGCAGTGTTAGCCCCGAAGGAGGAGAACTGTTTTTT. Residues: CASSVSPEGGELFF.

This clonotype was recorded many times. The gene calls are TRBV12-3 or TRBV12-4 and TRBJ2-5; 9 nucleotides line up with TRBD2. V trimming: 6 bases; J trimming: 5 bases; junction bases outside the gene matches: 10. CDR3 length: 15 residues. The CDR3 region has the DNA TGTGCCAGCAGCCGAGCTCTCCTAGCGGGGGAGACCCAGTACTTC. It is translated as CASSRALLAGETQYF.

This clonotype has more than one count but fewer than ten. The chain is built from TRBV9 and TRBJ2-2, with a weak D call TRBD2 (6 bases). The CDR3 totals 15 residues. V shed 3 bases and J shed 3 bases, with 12 bases lying between them. In germline, CDR1 is SGDLS, CDR2 YYNGEE. In nucleotides, the CDR3 is TGTGCCAGCAGCGCCGGGAGCGGGTACACCGGGGAGCTGTTTTTT. This codes for CASSAGSGYTGELFF.

The V and J genes are TRBV20-1 and TRBJ2-3, with 9 bases fitting TRBD2. CDR1 is DFQATT, CDR2 SNEGSKA, per germline (reference sequence). V was pared by 6 bases and J by 7 bases, with 11 bases of the junction left unmatched. This CDR3 region has 14 residues. In DNA form, the CDR3 reads TGCAGTGCCCCGACTAGCGGAGCCTTGAATACGCAGTATTTT. Protein product: CSAPTSGALNTQYF.

About this clonotype itself: Compared with germline, one end of the junction differs, possibly owing to a read error. The genes are TRBV27 and TRBJ1-1, with 9 bases fitting TRBD1. The germline V gene encodes CDR1 MNHEY and CDR2 SMNVEV (reference sequence). This CDR3 comprises 12 residues. The CDR3 bases are TGTGCCAGCAGCGGCAGGACAGGGGAAGCTCTCTTT. This translates into CASSGRTGEALF.